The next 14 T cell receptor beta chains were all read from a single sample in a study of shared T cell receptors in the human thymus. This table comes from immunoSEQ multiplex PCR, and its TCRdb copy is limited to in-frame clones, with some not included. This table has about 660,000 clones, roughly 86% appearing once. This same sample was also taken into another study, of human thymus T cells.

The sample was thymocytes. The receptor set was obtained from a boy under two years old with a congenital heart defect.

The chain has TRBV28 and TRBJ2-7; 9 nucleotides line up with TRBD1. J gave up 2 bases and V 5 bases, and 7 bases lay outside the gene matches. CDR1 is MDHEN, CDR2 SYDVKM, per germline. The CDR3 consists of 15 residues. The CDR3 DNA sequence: TGTGCCAGCAGTCTAAGGACAGGGGTCCCCTACGAGCAGTACTTC. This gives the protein CASSLRTGVPYEQYF.

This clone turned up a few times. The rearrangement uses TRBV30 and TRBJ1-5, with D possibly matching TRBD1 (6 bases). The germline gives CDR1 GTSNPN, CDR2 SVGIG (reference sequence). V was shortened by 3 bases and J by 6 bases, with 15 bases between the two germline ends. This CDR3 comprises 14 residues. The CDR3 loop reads CAWREQGIGQPQHF. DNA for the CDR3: TGTGCCTGGAGGGAACAGGGTATAGGTCAGCCCCAGCATTTT.

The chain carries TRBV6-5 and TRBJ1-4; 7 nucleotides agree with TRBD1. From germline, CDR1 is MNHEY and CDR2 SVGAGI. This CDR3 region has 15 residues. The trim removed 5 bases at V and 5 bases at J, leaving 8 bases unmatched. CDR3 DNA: TGTGCCAGCAGTACATGGACAGGAAGGAATGAAAAACTGTTTTTT. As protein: CASSTWTGRNEKLFF.

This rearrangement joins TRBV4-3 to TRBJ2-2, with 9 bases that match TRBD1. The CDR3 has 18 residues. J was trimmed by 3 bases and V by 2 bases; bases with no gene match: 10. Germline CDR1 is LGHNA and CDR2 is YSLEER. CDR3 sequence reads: CASSQTGQGKRHTGELFF. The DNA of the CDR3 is TGCGCCAGCAGCCAAACAGGACAGGGGAAGCGGCACACCGGGGAGCTGTTTTTT.

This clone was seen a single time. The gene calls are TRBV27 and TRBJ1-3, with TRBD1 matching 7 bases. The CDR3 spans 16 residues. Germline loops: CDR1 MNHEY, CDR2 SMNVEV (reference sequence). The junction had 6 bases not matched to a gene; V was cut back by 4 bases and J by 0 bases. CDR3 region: CASSSNGTASGNTIYF. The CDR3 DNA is TGTGCCAGCAGTTCCAACGGGACAGCCTCTGGAAACACCATATATTTT.

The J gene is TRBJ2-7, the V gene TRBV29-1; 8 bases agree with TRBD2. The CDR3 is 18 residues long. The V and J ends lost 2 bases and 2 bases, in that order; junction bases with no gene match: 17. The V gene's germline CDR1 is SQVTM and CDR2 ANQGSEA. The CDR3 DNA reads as TGCAGCGTTGAATCTGTCGGGGCGGGGGGTTTGAAAGCCTACGAGCAGTACTTC. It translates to CSVESVGAGGLKAYEQYF.

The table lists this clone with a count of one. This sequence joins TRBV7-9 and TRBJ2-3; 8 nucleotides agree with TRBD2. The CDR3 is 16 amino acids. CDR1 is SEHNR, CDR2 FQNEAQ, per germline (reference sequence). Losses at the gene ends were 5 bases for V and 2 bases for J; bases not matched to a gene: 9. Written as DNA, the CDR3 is TGTGCCAGCAGCCAAAGTGAGACTAGCGCCACAGATACGCAGTATTTT. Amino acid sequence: CASSQSETSATDTQYF.

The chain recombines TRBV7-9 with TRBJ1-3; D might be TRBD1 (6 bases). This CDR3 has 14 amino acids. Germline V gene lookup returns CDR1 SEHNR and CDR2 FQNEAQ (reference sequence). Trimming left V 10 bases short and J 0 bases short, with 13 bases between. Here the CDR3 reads CATIQGLSGNTIYF. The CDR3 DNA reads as TGTGCCACTATCCAGGGGCTCTCTGGAAACACCATATATTTT.

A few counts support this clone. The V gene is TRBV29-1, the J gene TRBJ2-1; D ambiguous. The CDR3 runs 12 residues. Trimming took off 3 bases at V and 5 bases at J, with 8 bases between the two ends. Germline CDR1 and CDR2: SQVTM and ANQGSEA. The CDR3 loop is CSVDTRDNEQFF. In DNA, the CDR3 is TGCAGCGTTGACACTCGGGACAATGAGCAGTTCTTC.

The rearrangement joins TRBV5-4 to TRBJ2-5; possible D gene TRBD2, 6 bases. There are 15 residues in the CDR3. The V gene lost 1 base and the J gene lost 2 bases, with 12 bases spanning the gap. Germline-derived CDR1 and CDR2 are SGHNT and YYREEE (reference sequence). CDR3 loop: CASSLKSGVQETQYF. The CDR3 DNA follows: TGTGCCAGCAGCTTGAAGTCGGGGGTACAAGAGACCCAGTACTTC.

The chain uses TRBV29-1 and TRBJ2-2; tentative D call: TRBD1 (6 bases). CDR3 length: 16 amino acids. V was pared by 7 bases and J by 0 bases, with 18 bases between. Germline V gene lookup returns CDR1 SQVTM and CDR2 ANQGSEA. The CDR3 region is CSAGHEGHPNTGELFF. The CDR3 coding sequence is TGCAGCGCTGGACATGAGGGACACCCGAACACCGGGGAGCTGTTTTTT.

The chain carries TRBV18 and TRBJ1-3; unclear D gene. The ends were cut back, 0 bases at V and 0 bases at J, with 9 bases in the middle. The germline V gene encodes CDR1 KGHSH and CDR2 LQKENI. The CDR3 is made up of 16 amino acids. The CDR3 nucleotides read TGTGCCAGCTCACCACCGGGAGCTCACTCTGGAAACACCATATATTTT. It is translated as CASSPPGAHSGNTIYF.

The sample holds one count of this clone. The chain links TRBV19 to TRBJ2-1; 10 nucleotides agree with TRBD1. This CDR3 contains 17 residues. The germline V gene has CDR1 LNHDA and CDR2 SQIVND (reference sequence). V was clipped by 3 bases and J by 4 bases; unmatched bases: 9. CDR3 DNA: TGTGCCAGTAGTATCGTCAACCGGGACAGGGGATACAATGAGCAGTTCTTC. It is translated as CASSIVNRDRGYNEQFF.

CDR3 loop: CASSLQGSTDTQYF. CDR3 sequence (DNA): TGTGCCAGCAGCCTACAGGGAAGCACAGATACGCAGTATTTT. The chain is built from TRBV4-2 and TRBJ2-3; D may be TRBD1 (6 bases). CDR1 is LGHNA and CDR2 is YNFKEQ in the germline V gene. With 4 bases removed from V and 0 bases from J, the gap between germline ends came to 8 bases. CDR3 length: 14 residues.